This TCR beta chain appears in the sequencing data of a study of monozygotic twins with inflammatory bowel disease. Findings and caveats of the study: The sharing of clonotypes with others was lower in IBD patients than in healthy twins, especially with disease activity. The authors found no support for a single strong IBD-associated signal or clonotype. By inverse Simpson index, TCRbeta diversity was lower in IBD patients than in healthy co-twins.

Notes on this clonotype: What it recognizes is unknown.

TCRdb reprocessed the 5' RACE reads and reports one entry per CDR3 protein, with no DNA. The ten most abundant clones cover 2% to 3% of a sample with fewer than 550,000 distinct CDR3 sequences. Germline CDR1 SGHRS, CDR2 YFSETQ. This CDR3 has 14 amino acids. Input material: blood. This chain links TRBV5-1 with TRBJ2-7. This receptor was identified in a human donor with ulcerative colitis or Crohn's disease, or a healthy co-twin of an affected twin (not recorded which). The CDR3 protein is CASSFTGDRHEQYF.